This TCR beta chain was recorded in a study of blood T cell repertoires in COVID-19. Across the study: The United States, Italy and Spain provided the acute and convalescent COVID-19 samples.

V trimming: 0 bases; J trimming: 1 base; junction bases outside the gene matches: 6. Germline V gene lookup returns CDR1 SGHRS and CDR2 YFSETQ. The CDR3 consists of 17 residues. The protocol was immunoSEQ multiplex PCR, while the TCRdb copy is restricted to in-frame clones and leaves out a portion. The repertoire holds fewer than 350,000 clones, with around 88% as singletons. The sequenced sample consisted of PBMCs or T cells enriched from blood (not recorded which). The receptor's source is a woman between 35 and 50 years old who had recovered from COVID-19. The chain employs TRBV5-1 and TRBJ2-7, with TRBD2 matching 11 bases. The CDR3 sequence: CASSLVLAGGGSYEQYF. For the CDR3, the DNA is TGCGCCAGCAGCTTGGTTCTAGCGGGAGGAGGGTCCTACGAGCAGTACTTC.